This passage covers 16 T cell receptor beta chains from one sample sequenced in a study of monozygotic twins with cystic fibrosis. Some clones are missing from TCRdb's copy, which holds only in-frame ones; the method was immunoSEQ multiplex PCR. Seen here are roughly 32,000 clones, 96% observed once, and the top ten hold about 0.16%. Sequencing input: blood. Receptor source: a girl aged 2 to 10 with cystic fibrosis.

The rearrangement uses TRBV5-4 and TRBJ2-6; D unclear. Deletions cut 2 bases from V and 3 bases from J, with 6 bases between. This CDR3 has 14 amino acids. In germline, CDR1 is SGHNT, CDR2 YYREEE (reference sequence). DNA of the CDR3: TGTGCCAGCAGCTTCAGTCGTGGGGCCAACGTCCTGACTTTC. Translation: CASSFSRGANVLTF.

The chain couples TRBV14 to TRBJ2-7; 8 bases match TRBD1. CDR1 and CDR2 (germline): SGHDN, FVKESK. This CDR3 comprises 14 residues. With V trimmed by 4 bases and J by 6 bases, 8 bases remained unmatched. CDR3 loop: CASSPQTGVGEQYF. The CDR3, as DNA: TGTGCCAGCAGCCCCCAGACAGGGGTCGGCGAGCAGTACTTC.

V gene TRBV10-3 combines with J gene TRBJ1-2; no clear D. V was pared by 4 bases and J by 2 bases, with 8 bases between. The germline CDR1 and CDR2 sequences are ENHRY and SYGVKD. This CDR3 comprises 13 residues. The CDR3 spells CAISVEGNYGYTF. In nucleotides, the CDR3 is TGTGCCATCAGTGTGGAGGGAAACTATGGCTACACCTTC.

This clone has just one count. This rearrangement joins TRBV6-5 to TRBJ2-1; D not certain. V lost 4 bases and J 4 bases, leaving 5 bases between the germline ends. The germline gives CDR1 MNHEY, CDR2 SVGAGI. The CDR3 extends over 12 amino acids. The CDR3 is CASSFPYNEQFF. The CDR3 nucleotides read TGTGCCAGCAGTTTCCCGTACAATGAGCAGTTCTTC.

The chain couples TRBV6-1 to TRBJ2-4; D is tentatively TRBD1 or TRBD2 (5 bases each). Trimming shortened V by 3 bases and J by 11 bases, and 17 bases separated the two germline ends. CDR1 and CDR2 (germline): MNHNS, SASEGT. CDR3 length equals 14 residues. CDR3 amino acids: CASSDWGRGDVQYF. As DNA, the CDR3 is TGTGCCAGCAGTGATTGGGGCCGAGGGGACGTTCAGTACTTC.

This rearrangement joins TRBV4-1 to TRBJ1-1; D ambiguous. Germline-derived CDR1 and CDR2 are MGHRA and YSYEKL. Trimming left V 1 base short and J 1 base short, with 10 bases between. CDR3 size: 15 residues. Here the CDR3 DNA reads TGCGCCAGCAGCCAAGGAGGGATTTCGAACACTGAAGCTTTCTTT. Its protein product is CASSQGGISNTEAFF.

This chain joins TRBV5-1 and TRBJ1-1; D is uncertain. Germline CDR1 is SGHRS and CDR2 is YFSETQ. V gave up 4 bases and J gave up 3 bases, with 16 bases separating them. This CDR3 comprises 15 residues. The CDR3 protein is CASSLLYRPDTEAFF. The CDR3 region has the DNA TGCGCCAGCAGCCTCTTGTATCGCCCTGACACTGAAGCTTTCTTT. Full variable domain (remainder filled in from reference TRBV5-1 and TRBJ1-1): KAGVTQTPRYLIKTRGQQVTLSCSPISGHRSVSWYQQTPGQGLQFLFEYFSETQRNKGNFPGRFSGRQFSNSRSEMNVSTLELGDSALYLCASSLLYRPDTEAFFGQGTRLTVV.

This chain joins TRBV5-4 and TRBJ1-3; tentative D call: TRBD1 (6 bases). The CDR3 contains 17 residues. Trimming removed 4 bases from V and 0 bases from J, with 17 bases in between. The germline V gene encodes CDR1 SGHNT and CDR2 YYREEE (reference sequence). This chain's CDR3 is CASSPGGQSRSGNTIYF. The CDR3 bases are TGTGCCAGCAGCCCGGGGGGGCAGAGTCGCTCTGGAAACACCATATATTTT.

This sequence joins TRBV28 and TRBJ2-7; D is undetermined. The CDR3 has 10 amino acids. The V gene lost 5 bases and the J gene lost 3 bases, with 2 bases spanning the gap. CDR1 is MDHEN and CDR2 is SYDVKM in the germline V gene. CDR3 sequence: CASSRYEQYF. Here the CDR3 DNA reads TGTGCCAGCAGTCGCTACGAGCAGTACTTC.

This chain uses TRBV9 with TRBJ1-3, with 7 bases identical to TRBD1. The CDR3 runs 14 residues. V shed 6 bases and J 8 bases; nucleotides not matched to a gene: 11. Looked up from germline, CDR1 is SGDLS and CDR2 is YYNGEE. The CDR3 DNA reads TGTGCCAGCACCCTCCGGACAGGTGGGGACACCATATATTTT. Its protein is CASTLRTGGDTIYF. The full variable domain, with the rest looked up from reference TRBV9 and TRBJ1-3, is DSGVTQTPKHLITATGQRVTLRCSPRSGDLSVYWYQQSLDQGLQFLIQYYNGEERAKGNILERFSAQQFPDLHSELNLSSLELGDSALYFCASTLRTGGDTIYFGEGSWLTVV.

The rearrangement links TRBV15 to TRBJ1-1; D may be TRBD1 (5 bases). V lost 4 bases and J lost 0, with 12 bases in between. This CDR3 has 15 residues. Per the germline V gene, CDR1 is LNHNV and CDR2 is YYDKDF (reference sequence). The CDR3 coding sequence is TGTGCCACCAGCACACCCGGGGGAATGAACACTGAAGCTTTCTTT. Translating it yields CATSTPGGMNTEAFF.

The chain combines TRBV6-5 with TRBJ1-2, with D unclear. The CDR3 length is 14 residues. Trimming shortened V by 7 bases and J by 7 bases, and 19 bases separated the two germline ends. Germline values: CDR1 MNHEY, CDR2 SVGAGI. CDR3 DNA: TGTGCCAGCACCCCCCGGAATAGGGTATTTGGCTACACCTTC. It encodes CASTPRNRVFGYTF.

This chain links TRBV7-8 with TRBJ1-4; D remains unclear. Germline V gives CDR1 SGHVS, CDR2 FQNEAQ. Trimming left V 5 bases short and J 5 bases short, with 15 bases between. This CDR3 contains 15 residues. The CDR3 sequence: CASSRPAGRNEKLFF. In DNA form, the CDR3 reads TGTGCCAGCAGCAGACCAGCCGGCCGGAATGAAAAACTGTTTTTT.

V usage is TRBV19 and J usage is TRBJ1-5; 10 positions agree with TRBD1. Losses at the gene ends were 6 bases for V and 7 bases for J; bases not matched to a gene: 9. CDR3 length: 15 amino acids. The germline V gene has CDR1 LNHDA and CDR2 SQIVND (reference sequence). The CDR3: CASRSGTGVLQPQHF. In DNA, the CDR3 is TGTGCCAGTAGGTCCGGGACAGGGGTTTTACAGCCCCAGCATTTT.

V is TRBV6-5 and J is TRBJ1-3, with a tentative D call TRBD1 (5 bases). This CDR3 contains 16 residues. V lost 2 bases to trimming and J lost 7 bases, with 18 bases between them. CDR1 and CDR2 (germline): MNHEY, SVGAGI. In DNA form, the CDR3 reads TGTGCCAGCAGTTACGCGCCGGGACCGGAGGACAACACCATATATTTT. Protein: CASSYAPGPEDNTIYF.

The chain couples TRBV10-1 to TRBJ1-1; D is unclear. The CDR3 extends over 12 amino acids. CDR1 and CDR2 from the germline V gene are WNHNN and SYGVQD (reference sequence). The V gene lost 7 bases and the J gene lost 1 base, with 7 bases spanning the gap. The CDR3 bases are TGCGCCAGCAAATCCTCGAACACTGAAGCTTTCTTT. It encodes CASKSSNTEAFF.